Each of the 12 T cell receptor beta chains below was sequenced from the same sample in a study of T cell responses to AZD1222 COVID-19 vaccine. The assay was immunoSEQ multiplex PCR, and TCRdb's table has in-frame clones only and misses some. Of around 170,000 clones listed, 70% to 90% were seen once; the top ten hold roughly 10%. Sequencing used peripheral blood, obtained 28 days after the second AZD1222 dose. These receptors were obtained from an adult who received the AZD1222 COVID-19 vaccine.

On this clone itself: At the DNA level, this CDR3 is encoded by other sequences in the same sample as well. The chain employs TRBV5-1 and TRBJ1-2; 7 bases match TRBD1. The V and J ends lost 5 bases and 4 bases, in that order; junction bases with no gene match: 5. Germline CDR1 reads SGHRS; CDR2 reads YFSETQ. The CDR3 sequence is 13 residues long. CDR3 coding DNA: TGCGCCAGCAGTCGGGACAGAGCCTATGGCTACACCTTC. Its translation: CASSRDRAYGYTF.

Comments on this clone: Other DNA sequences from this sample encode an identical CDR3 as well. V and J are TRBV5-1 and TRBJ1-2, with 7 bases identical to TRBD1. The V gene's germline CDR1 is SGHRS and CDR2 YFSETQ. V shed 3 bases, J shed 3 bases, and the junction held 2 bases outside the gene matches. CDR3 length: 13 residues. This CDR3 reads CASSSTGDYGYTF. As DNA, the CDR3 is TGCGCCAGCAGCTCCACAGGGGACTATGGCTACACCTTC. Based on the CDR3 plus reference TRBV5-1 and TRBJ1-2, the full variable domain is KAGVTQTPRYLIKTRGQQVTLSCSPISGHRSVSWYQQTPGQGLQFLFEYFSETQRNKGNFPGRFSGRQFSNSRSEMNVSTLELGDSALYLCASSSTGDYGYTFGSGTRLTVV.

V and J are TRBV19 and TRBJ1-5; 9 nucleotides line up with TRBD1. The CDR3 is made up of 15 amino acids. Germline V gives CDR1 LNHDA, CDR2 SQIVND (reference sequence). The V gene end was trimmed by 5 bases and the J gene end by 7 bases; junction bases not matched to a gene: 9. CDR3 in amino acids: CASSPSRDREQPQHF. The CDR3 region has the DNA TGTGCCAGTAGTCCATCCCGGGACAGGGAGCAGCCCCAGCATTTT.

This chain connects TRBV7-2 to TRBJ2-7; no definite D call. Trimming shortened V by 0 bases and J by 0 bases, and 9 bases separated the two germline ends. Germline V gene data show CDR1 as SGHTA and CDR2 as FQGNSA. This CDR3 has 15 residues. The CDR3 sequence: CASSLAVTNSYEQYF. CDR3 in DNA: TGTGCCAGCAGCTTAGCAGTGACAAACTCCTACGAGCAGTACTTC.

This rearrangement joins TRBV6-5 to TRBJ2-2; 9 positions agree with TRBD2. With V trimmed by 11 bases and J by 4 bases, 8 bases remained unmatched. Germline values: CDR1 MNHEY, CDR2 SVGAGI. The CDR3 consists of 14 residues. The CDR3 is CAAHSGGFTGELFF. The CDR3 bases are TGTGCCGCTCATAGCGGGGGATTCACCGGGGAGCTGTTTTTT.

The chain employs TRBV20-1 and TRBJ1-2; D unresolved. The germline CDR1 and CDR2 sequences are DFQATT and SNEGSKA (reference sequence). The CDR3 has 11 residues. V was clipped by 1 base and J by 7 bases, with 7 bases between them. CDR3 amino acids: CSARAQIGYTF. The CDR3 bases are TGCAGTGCTAGAGCGCAGATTGGCTACACCTTC.

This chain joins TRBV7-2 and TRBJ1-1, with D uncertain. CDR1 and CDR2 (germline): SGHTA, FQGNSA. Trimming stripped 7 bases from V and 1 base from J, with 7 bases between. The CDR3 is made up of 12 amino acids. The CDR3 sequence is CASNWQNTEAFF. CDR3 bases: TGTGCCAGCAACTGGCAGAACACTGAAGCTTTCTTT.

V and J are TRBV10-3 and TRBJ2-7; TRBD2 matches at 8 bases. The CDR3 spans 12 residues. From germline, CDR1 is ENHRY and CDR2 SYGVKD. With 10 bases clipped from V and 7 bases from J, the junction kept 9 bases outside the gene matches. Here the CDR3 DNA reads TGTGCCACCGGAGCGGGGGCACGGGAGCAGTACTTC. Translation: CATGAGAREQYF.

CDR3 region: CASSIRQGLLEQYF. The DNA of the CDR3 is TGTGCCAGTAGTATACGACAGGGTCTCTTGGAGCAGTACTTC. J is TRBJ2-7 and V is TRBV19; 7 nucleotides match TRBD1. The CDR3 loop spans 14 amino acids. Losses at the gene ends were 2 bases for V and 7 bases for J; bases not matched to a gene: 8. The germline CDR1 and CDR2 sequences are LNHDA and SQIVND (reference sequence).

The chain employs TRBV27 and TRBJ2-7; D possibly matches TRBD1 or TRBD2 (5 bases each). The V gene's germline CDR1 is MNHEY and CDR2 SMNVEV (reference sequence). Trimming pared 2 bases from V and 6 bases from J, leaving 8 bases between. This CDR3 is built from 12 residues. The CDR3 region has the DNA TGTGCCAGCAGTTTACAGGGAGCCGAGCAGTACTTC. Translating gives CASSLQGAEQYF.

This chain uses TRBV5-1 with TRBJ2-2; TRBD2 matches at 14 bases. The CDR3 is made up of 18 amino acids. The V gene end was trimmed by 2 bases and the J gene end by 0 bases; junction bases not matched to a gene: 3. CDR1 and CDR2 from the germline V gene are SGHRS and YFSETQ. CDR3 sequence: CASSFGLAGGPNTGELFF. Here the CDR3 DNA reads TGCGCCAGCAGCTTTGGACTAGCGGGGGGCCCGAACACCGGGGAGCTGTTTTTT.

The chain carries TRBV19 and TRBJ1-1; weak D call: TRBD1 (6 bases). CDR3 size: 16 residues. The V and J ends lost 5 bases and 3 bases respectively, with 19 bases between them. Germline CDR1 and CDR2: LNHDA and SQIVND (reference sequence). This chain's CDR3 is CASSRVGGRSDTEAFF. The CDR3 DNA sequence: TGTGCCAGTAGTCGGGTCGGGGGGCGATCGGACACTGAAGCTTTCTTT.